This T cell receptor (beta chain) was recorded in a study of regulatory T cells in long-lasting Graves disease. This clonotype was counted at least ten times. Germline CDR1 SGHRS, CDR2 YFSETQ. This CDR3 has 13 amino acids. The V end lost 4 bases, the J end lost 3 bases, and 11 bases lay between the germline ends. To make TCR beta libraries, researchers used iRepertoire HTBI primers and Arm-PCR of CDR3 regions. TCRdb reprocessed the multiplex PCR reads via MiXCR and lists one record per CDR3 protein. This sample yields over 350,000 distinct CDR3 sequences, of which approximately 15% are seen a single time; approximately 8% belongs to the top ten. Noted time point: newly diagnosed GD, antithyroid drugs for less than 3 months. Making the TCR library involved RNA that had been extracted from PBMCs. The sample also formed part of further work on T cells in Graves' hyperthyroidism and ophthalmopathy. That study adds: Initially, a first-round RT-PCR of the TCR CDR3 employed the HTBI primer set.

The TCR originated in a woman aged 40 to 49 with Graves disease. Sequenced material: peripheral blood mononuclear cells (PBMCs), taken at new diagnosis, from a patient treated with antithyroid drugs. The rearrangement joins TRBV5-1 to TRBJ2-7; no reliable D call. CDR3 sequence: CASSRTMSYEQYF. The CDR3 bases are TGCGCCAGCAGCCGAACTATGAGCTACGAGCAGTACTTC.